This T cell receptor beta chain comes out of a study of blood T cell repertoires in COVID-19. Study-level background: Some COVID-19 samples were acute and others convalescent; all came from the United States, Italy and Spain. Sample material is recorded as cDNA or gDNA derived from T cells, B-cell-depleted T cells, or PBMCs.

Method: immunoSEQ multiplex PCR; TCRdb's copy keeps in-frame clones and lacks some. This table has around 150,000 clones, 75% to 90% appearing once. The CDR3 has 16 residues. V was shortened by 0 bases and J by 0 bases, with 12 bases between the two germline ends. CDR1 is LGHDT, CDR2 YNNKEL, per germline (reference sequence). This receptor was identified in a woman in her fifties or sixties with active or convalescent COVID-19. The sample was peripheral blood. The V call is TRBV3-1 (or the pseudogene TRBV3-2), the J call TRBJ2-7, with D tentatively TRBD2 (6 bases). In nucleotides, the CDR3 is TGTGCCAGCAGCCAAGATCAGGCGGAGGGCTCCTACGAGCAGTACTTC. Translating gives CASSQDQAEGSYEQYF.